These T cell receptor beta chains were read from a single sample in a study of T cells after yellow fever vaccination. Using its own MiXCR run on the 5' RACE reads, TCRdb lists one record per CDR3 protein. The repertoire consists of 230,000 or so distinct CDR3 sequences, with roughly 6.3% occurring once and the leading ten covering about 1%. Specimen: CD4+ T cells sorted from PBMCs, collected on the day of the yellow fever booster vaccination. The receptors were gathered from a man aged 25-45 years who received the YFV17D yellow fever vaccine. Each CDR3 is given with its conserved first and last residue. The D gene is left open where the match is weak. Size is stated for part of the rows, as once, few or many counts, or as a class when the clone is expanded.

j_gene: TRBJ2-3; d_gene: NA; v_gene: TRBV12-3/TRBV12-4; abundance: many; CDR3nt: TGTGCCAGCAGTTCAGGGACCCCCGCAGATACGCAGTATTTT; CDR3aa: CASSSGTPADTQYF
j_gene: TRBJ1-5; d_gene: TRBD1; v_gene: TRBV24-1; abundance: NA; CDR3nt: TGTGCCACCAGGGGAATGGCGTTCCCGGACAGGGGATCGTATCAGCCCCAGCATTTT; CDR3aa: CATRGMAFPDRGSYQPQHF
j_gene: TRBJ2-3; d_gene: NA; v_gene: TRBV12-3/TRBV12-4; abundance: many; CDR3nt: TGTGCCAGCACCCCCGGGGTCGGGTCAGATACGCAGTATTTT; CDR3aa: CASTPGVGSDTQYF
j_gene: TRBJ1-1; d_gene: NA; v_gene: TRBV2; abundance: many; CDR3nt: TGTGCCAGCGAACGGCAGCTGAACACTGAAGCTTTCTTT; CDR3aa: CASERQLNTEAFF
j_gene: TRBJ2-7; d_gene: TRBD2; v_gene: TRBV9; abundance: NA; CDR3nt: TGTGCCAGCAGCTCCGGACTAGCGGCGTCATACGAGCAGTACTTC; CDR3aa: CASSSGLAASYEQYF
j_gene: TRBJ2-1; d_gene: TRBD2; v_gene: TRBV5-6; abundance: many; CDR3nt: TGTGCCAGCAGCTTGTTCAGCGGGAGTTTTTATTATGAGCAGTTCTTC; CDR3aa: CASSLFSGSFYYEQFF
j_gene: TRBJ2-1; d_gene: NA; v_gene: TRBV6-1; abundance: many; CDR3nt: TGTGCCAGCAGTCGAGGGGGGAGCTACAATGAGCAGTTCTTC; CDR3aa: CASSRGGSYNEQFF
j_gene: TRBJ1-1; d_gene: NA; v_gene: TRBV5-4; abundance: few; CDR3nt: TGTGCCAGCAGCCCGGGAGGTCAGAGAAACACTGAAGCTTTCTTT; CDR3aa: CASSPGGQRNTEAFF
j_gene: TRBJ1-1; d_gene: NA; v_gene: TRBV5-1; abundance: few; CDR3nt: TGCGCCAGCAGCTTTGGGGGGCAGGTGAACACTGAAGCTTTCTTT; CDR3aa: CASSFGGQVNTEAFF
j_gene: TRBJ1-3; d_gene: NA; v_gene: TRBV10-3; abundance: few; CDR3nt: TGTGCCATCAGTGATGTGGGGGCGAGTGGAAACACCATATATTTT; CDR3aa: CAISDVGASGNTIYF
j_gene: TRBJ2-7; d_gene: TRBD2; v_gene: TRBV3-1; abundance: few; CDR3nt: TGTGCCAGCAGCCCGGGACTAGCTGCGGGTGAGCAGTACTTC; CDR3aa: CASSPGLAAGEQYF
j_gene: TRBJ2-6; d_gene: TRBD1; v_gene: TRBV24-1; abundance: many; CDR3nt: TGTGCCACCAGTGACCCGACAGGGACTGGGGCCAACGTCCTGACTTTC; CDR3aa: CATSDPTGTGANVLTF
j_gene: TRBJ2-7; d_gene: NA; v_gene: TRBV6-2/TRBV6-3; abundance: few; CDR3nt: TGTGCCAGCACTGAGGACAGCGCTAGCTCCTACGAGCAGTACTTC; CDR3aa: CASTEDSASSYEQYF
j_gene: TRBJ2-2; d_gene: NA; v_gene: TRBV7-3; abundance: few; CDR3nt: TGTGCCAGCAGCTTAAATGGGGCGTTGAACACCGGGGAGCTGTTTTTT; CDR3aa: CASSLNGALNTGELFF
j_gene: TRBJ1-5; d_gene: NA; v_gene: TRBV19; abundance: NA; CDR3nt: TGTGCCAGTAGTATGATGAAGACAGGCAATCAGCCCCAGCATTTT; CDR3aa: CASSMMKTGNQPQHF
j_gene: TRBJ2-1; d_gene: NA; v_gene: TRBV5-1; abundance: many; CDR3nt: TGCGCCAGCAGCTTGGCGGGAACTCGCTCCTACAATGAGCAGTTCTTC; CDR3aa: CASSLAGTRSYNEQFF
j_gene: TRBJ1-1; d_gene: TRBD1; v_gene: TRBV9; abundance: few; CDR3nt: TGTGCCAGCAGCGTGCAGGGACAGTTGAACACTGAAGCTTTCTTT; CDR3aa: CASSVQGQLNTEAFF
j_gene: TRBJ2-1; d_gene: NA; v_gene: TRBV6-5; abundance: few; CDR3nt: TGTGCCAGCAGTTACTCGCGGATGGCCCGATCAGTCAATGAGCAGTTCTTC; CDR3aa: CASSYSRMARSVNEQFF
j_gene: TRBJ2-7; d_gene: NA; v_gene: TRBV11-2; abundance: NA; CDR3nt: TGTGCCAGCAGCTTTTCCGTCGAGCAGTACTTC; CDR3aa: CASSFSVEQYF
j_gene: TRBJ1-2; d_gene: NA; v_gene: TRBV6-6; abundance: NA; CDR3nt: TGTGCCAGCACACACCAGGGGAACTATGGCTACACCTTC; CDR3aa: CASTHQGNYGYTF
j_gene: TRBJ2-2; d_gene: NA; v_gene: TRBV3-1; abundance: few; CDR3nt: TGTGCCAGCAGCCATGTAAGGAGCGGGGAGCTGTTTTTT; CDR3aa: CASSHVRSGELFF
j_gene: TRBJ2-5; d_gene: TRBD2; v_gene: TRBV28; abundance: many; CDR3nt: TGTGCCAGCCTAGGGTCGAGCGGGGTTGGGACCCAGTACTTC; CDR3aa: CASLGSSGVGTQYF
j_gene: TRBJ2-3; d_gene: TRBD2; v_gene: TRBV19; abundance: NA; CDR3nt: TGTGCCAGTAGTATTAGGGGGACTAGCGGGAGCCACGCAGATACGCAGTATTTT; CDR3aa: CASSIRGTSGSHADTQYF
j_gene: TRBJ2-3; d_gene: TRBD2; v_gene: TRBV10-3; abundance: many; CDR3nt: TGTGCCATCCGGACTAGCGGGACCACAGATACGCAGTATTTT; CDR3aa: CAIRTSGTTDTQYF
j_gene: TRBJ1-2; d_gene: NA; v_gene: TRBV12-3/TRBV12-4; abundance: once; CDR3nt: TGTGCCAGCAGTTTACAATTCGGTGGCTACACCTTC; CDR3aa: CASSLQFGGYTF
j_gene: TRBJ2-3; d_gene: NA; v_gene: TRBV5-1; abundance: many; CDR3nt: TGCGCCAGCAGCTTGGACGGGAGAAGCACAGATACGCAGTATTTT; CDR3aa: CASSLDGRSTDTQYF
j_gene: TRBJ2-1; d_gene: NA; v_gene: TRBV27; abundance: NA; CDR3nt: TGTGCCAGCAGACGATCCGCGACTAGGGGCGATGAGCAGTTCTTC; CDR3aa: CASRRSATRGDEQFF
j_gene: TRBJ2-2; d_gene: NA; v_gene: TRBV5-1; abundance: many; CDR3nt: TGCGCCAGCAGTCCCCTCGGGCCACAGAGGGTCACCGGGGAGCTGTTTTTT; CDR3aa: CASSPLGPQRVTGELFF
j_gene: TRBJ2-1; d_gene: TRBD2; v_gene: TRBV5-6; abundance: few; CDR3nt: TGTGCCAGCAGCCTGGGACTAGCGGGAGGGCCTGCCTACAATGAGCAGTTCTTC; CDR3aa: CASSLGLAGGPAYNEQFF
j_gene: TRBJ2-1; d_gene: TRBD2; v_gene: TRBV12-3/TRBV12-4; abundance: NA; CDR3nt: TGTGCCAGCAGCTCGTCCACTTCTAGCGGGGGAGACAATGAGCAGTTCTTC; CDR3aa: CASSSSTSSGGDNEQFF
j_gene: TRBJ2-1; d_gene: NA; v_gene: TRBV29-1; abundance: many; CDR3nt: TGCAGCGTTGATTGGCGGTCCAGTAGACAGTACAATGAGCAGTTCTTC; CDR3aa: CSVDWRSSRQYNEQFF
j_gene: TRBJ2-7; d_gene: TRBD1; v_gene: TRBV7-8; abundance: many; CDR3nt: TGTGCCAGCAGCCACCGGGACAGGGACTCCTACGAGCAGTACTTC; CDR3aa: CASSHRDRDSYEQYF
j_gene: TRBJ2-3; d_gene: TRBD2; v_gene: TRBV3-1; abundance: many; CDR3nt: TGTGCCAGCGCGACTAGCGGGAGGCCAGATACGCAGTATTTT; CDR3aa: CASATSGRPDTQYF
j_gene: TRBJ2-7; d_gene: NA; v_gene: TRBV4-3; abundance: NA; CDR3nt: TGCGCCAGCAGCCAAGGATCAGGGGGGTACGAGCAGTACTTC; CDR3aa: CASSQGSGGYEQYF
j_gene: TRBJ2-7; d_gene: TRBD2; v_gene: TRBV14; abundance: many; CDR3nt: TGTGCCAGCAGCCCCCTAGGGACTAGGGCCTACGAGCAGTACTTC; CDR3aa: CASSPLGTRAYEQYF
j_gene: TRBJ2-7; d_gene: NA; v_gene: TRBV6-5; abundance: NA; CDR3nt: TGTGCCAGCAGCTCGGACAGATGGAAGCAGTACTTC; CDR3aa: CASSSDRWKQYF
j_gene: TRBJ1-1; d_gene: NA; v_gene: TRBV27; abundance: few; CDR3nt: TGTGCCAGCAGTTTCAGGATGGGCACTGAAGCTTTCTTT; CDR3aa: CASSFRMGTEAFF
j_gene: TRBJ1-4; d_gene: NA; v_gene: TRBV6-2/TRBV6-3; abundance: few; CDR3nt: TGTGCCAGCAGTTACTCGACAAGTTCCCTGTTTTTT; CDR3aa: CASSYSTSSLFF
j_gene: TRBJ1-1; d_gene: NA; v_gene: TRBV20-1; abundance: few; CDR3nt: TGCAGTGCTAGAGATTACCCTCTGAACACTGAAGCTTTCTTT; CDR3aa: CSARDYPLNTEAFF
j_gene: TRBJ1-1; d_gene: NA; v_gene: TRBV3-1; abundance: NA; CDR3nt: TGTGCCAGCAGCCAAGAACTCTACACTGAAGCTTTCTTT; CDR3aa: CASSQELYTEAFF
j_gene: TRBJ1-1; d_gene: TRBD1; v_gene: TRBV20-1; abundance: few; CDR3nt: TGCAGTGCTAGAGGGGCGGCCAGGGGGGGCACTGAAGCTTTCTTT; CDR3aa: CSARGAARGGTEAFF
j_gene: TRBJ2-2; d_gene: TRBD2; v_gene: TRBV7-2; abundance: NA; CDR3nt: TGTGCCAGCCCCCCCGACGGGCTAGCGGGAGGCACCGGGGAGCTGTTTTTT; CDR3aa: CASPPDGLAGGTGELFF
j_gene: TRBJ2-3; d_gene: NA; v_gene: TRBV5-1; abundance: many; CDR3nt: TGCGCCAGCAGCCCTTTGGGAGATACGCAGTATTTT; CDR3aa: CASSPLGDTQYF
j_gene: TRBJ2-3; d_gene: NA; v_gene: TRBV23-1; abundance: NA; CDR3nt: TGCGCCAGCAGTCAATCGAGGGTTGCCGGGAGCGTATCAGATACGCAGTATTTT; CDR3aa: CASSQSRVAGSVSDTQYF
j_gene: TRBJ2-1; d_gene: NA; v_gene: TRBV3-1; abundance: many; CDR3nt: TGTGCCAGCAGCCGACGGTCCCACGGCAATGAGCAGTTCTTC; CDR3aa: CASSRRSHGNEQFF
j_gene: TRBJ2-4; d_gene: NA; v_gene: TRBV2; abundance: NA; CDR3nt: TGTGCCAGCAGGTGGTCCGAGCTAGCCAAAAACATTCAGTACTTC; CDR3aa: CASRWSELAKNIQYF